The rows below give T cell receptor beta chains drawn from one sample of a study of tissue T cells after allogeneic stem cell transplantation. Some clones are missing from TCRdb's copy, which holds only in-frame ones; the method was immunoSEQ multiplex PCR. The repertoire holds more than 1,200 clones, with approximately 86% as singletons. Source: blood, taken at autopsy. These TCRs come from an older male patient with steroid-refractory graft-versus-host disease after an allogeneic stem cell transplant. The graft donor may be the source of some T cells. Each CDR3 is given without its conserved first and last residue. Each record gives: clone size, V gene, J gene, CDR3 protein. Part of the rows lack a size; the others show once, few, many or a class for expanded clones.

clone size: -; V gene: TRBV7-9; J gene: TRBJ1-2; CDR3 protein: ASSLGGTDYGYT
clone size: -; V gene: TRBV5-1; J gene: TRBJ2-2; CDR3 protein: ASSLEGTPPLTTGAAGELF
clone size: -; V gene: TRBV2; J gene: TRBJ1-2; CDR3 protein: ASTAGTGEKGGYT
clone size: -; V gene: TRBV5-1; J gene: TRBJ1-1; CDR3 protein: ASSGGGQVSPADGKAF
clone size: -; V gene: TRBV16; J gene: TRBJ1-1; CDR3 protein: ASSQFRTGGTEAF
clone size: -; V gene: TRBV9; J gene: TRBJ1-3; CDR3 protein: ASREGTGNTIY
clone size: -; V gene: TRBV18; J gene: TRBJ1-1; CDR3 protein: ASSLRGMPNTEAF
clone size: -; V gene: TRBV27; J gene: TRBJ2-7; CDR3 protein: ASGTYEQY
clone size: -; V gene: TRBV20-1; J gene: TRBJ2-7; CDR3 protein: SASERHEQY
clone size: -; V gene: TRBV7-2; J gene: TRBJ2-5; CDR3 protein: ASSNPTGMETQY
clone size: few; V gene: TRBV29-1; J gene: TRBJ2-7; CDR3 protein: SVEGPRRGGYEQY
clone size: -; V gene: TRBV29-1; J gene: TRBJ2-7; CDR3 protein: SATGLAGGQGYEQY
clone size: -; V gene: TRBV13; J gene: TRBJ2-5; CDR3 protein: ASSLGPSSGED
clone size: -; V gene: TRBV28; J gene: TRBJ1-2; CDR3 protein: ASRWDSPPYGYT
clone size: -; V gene: TRBV27; J gene: TRBJ2-7; CDR3 protein: ASSFGQAYEQY
clone size: -; V gene: TRBV6-6; J gene: TRBJ1-6; CDR3 protein: ASSTRGLNSPLH
clone size: -; V gene: TRBV5-1; J gene: TRBJ2-2; CDR3 protein: ASSWQTGGNPGELF
clone size: -; V gene: TRBV5-1; J gene: TRBJ2-3; CDR3 protein: ASSYGTTDTQY
clone size: once; V gene: TRBV6-4; J gene: TRBJ2-3; CDR3 protein: ASTSRGSDTQY
clone size: -; V gene: TRBV7-2; J gene: TRBJ1-2; CDR3 protein: ASSSRDSWGYT
clone size: -; V gene: TRBV5-4; J gene: TRBJ2-5; CDR3 protein: ASSLYQETQY
clone size: -; V gene: TRBV19; J gene: TRBJ2-5; CDR3 protein: ASSIQGARETQY
clone size: -; V gene: TRBV18; J gene: TRBJ1-2; CDR3 protein: ASSSGRPANT
clone size: few; V gene: TRBV5-1; J gene: TRBJ1-2; CDR3 protein: ASRRTGGFNPYGYT
clone size: few; V gene: TRBV7-9; J gene: TRBJ1-1; CDR3 protein: ASSLSRLNTEAF
clone size: -; V gene: TRBV4-2; J gene: TRBJ2-1; CDR3 protein: ASSQASGGAFEQF
clone size: -; V gene: TRBV18; J gene: TRBJ1-4; CDR3 protein: ASSPQGTSEKLF
clone size: -; V gene: TRBV3-1/TRBV3-2; J gene: TRBJ2-1; CDR3 protein: ASSHGLLGNNEQF
clone size: -; V gene: TRBV30; J gene: TRBJ2-7; CDR3 protein: AWSWGGIGEQY
clone size: -; V gene: TRBV27; J gene: TRBJ2-6; CDR3 protein: ASSPGTFISGANVLT
clone size: few; V gene: TRBV6-6; J gene: TRBJ2-7; CDR3 protein: ASSPTAYEQY
clone size: -; V gene: TRBV29-1; J gene: TRBJ1-1; CDR3 protein: SAADPSLRGTEAF
clone size: once; V gene: TRBV5-5; J gene: TRBJ1-1; CDR3 protein: ASSLGVILEAF
clone size: once; V gene: TRBV2; J gene: TRBJ1-6; CDR3 protein: AISRGYYNSPLH
clone size: -; V gene: TRBV3-1/TRBV3-2; J gene: TRBJ1-4; CDR3 protein: ASSHPFGHSPGGEKLF
clone size: -; V gene: TRBV5-4; J gene: TRBJ2-5; CDR3 protein: ASSLGGSGETQY
clone size: -; V gene: TRBV10-3; J gene: TRBJ1-1; CDR3 protein: ATIRNREGTEAF
clone size: -; V gene: TRBV18; J gene: TRBJ1-1; CDR3 protein: ASSPTVKGTEAF
clone size: few; V gene: TRBV7-9; J gene: TRBJ1-2; CDR3 protein: ASSFTTDPDNYGYT